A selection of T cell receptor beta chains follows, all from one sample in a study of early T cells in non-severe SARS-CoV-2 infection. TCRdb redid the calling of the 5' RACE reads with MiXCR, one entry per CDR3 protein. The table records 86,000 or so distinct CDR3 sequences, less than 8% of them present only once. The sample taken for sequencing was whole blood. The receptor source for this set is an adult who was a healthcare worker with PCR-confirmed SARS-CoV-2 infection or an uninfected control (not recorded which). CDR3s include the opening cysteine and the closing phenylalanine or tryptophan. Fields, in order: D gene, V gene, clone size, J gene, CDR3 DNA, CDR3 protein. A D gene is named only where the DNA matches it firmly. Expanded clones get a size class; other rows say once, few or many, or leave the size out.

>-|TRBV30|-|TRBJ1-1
TGTGCCTGGAGTGTACTCGGGGGCACTGAAGCTTTCTTT
CAWSVLGGTEAFF
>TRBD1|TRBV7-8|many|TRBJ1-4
TGTGCCAGCAGCTTAGCCAGGGGGATTAATGAAAAACTGTTTTTT
CASSLARGINEKLFF
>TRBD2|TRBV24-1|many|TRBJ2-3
TGTGCCACCAGTGATGACCCGGGACTAGAATCGGCAGATACGCAGTATTTT
CATSDDPGLESADTQYF
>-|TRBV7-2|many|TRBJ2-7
TGTGCCAGCAGTTGGGACTCCCCAGGGGGCGAGCAGTACTTC
CASSWDSPGGEQYF
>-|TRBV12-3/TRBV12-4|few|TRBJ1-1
TGTGCCAGCAGTCTCCGTACAGGGACTGAAGCTTTCTTT
CASSLRTGTEAFF
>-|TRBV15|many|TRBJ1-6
TGTGCCACCAGCAGAGAGGGGGGAAATTCACCCCTCCACTTT
CATSREGGNSPLHF
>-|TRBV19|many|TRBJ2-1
TGTGCCAGTAGTAAGAGTCAGGGGCTGAATGAGCAGTTCTTC
CASSKSQGLNEQFF
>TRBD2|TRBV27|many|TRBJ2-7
TGTGCCAGCAGTCCAGCGGGACGTCCCCTAACCTACGAGCAGTACTTC
CASSPAGRPLTYEQYF
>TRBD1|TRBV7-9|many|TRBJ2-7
TGTGCCAGCACCAAGGGCGGGACAGGCTCCTACGAGCAGTACTTC
CASTKGGTGSYEQYF
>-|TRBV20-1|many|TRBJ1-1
TGCAGTGCTAGACAAAATGGACAGCTCAACACTGAAGCTTTCTTT
CSARQNGQLNTEAFF
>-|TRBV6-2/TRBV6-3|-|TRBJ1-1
TGTGCCAGCAGTAGTCTTTGGTCGAAGAACACTGAAGCTTTCTTT
CASSSLWSKNTEAFF
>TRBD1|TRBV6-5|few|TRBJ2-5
TGTGCCAGCAGCCGACAGGGCAGGGCCCAGTACTTC
CASSRQGRAQYF
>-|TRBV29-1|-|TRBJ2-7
TGCAGCGTGATTGCCAGGGGCTACGAGCAGTACTTC
CSVIARGYEQYF
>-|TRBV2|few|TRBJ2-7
TGTGCCATCACGGGTCAGAGGTCCTACGAGCAGTACTTC
CAITGQRSYEQYF
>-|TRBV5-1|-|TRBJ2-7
TGCGCCAGCAGCCGACTGACGAGTTCTGGCCTCGACGAGCAGTACTTC
CASSRLTSSGLDEQYF
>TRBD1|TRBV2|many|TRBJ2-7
TGTGCCAGCAGTGACTCTTACGGACAGGGGCGCGAGCAGTACTTC
CASSDSYGQGREQYF
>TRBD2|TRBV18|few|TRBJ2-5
TGTGCCAGCTCACGACTAGCAGAAGGATCAGAGACCCAGTACTTC
CASSRLAEGSETQYF
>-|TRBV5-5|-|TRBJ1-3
TGTGCCAGCAGCTCCGACAGGTTCTCTGGAAACACCATATATTTT
CASSSDRFSGNTIYF
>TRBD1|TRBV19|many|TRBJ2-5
TGTGCCAGTAGTCTTGGAGGGACAGGGCGGGAGACCCAGTACTTC
CASSLGGTGRETQYF
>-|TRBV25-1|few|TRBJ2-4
TGTGCCAGCAGTTCCCTATTGGGGGACAAAAACATTCAGTACTTC
CASSSLLGDKNIQYF
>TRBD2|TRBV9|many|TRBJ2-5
TGTGCCAGCAGCGTATCTTCTAGCGGGGGACAAGAGACCCAGTACTTC
CASSVSSSGGQETQYF
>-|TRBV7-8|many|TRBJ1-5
TGTGCCAGCAGCTTAGTATCGGCAGGGGTCACTCAGCCCCAGCATTTT
CASSLVSAGVTQPQHF
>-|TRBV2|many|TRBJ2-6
TGTGCCAGCAGTGAACAGACGAGGCGGAACTCTGGGGCCAACGTCCTGACTTTC
CASSEQTRRNSGANVLTF
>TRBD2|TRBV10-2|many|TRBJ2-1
TGCGCCAGCAGTGATAGCGGGGGGGTGAACAATGAGCAGTTCTTC
CASSDSGGVNNEQFF
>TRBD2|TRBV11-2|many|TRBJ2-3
TGTGCCAGCAGCGAGACTAGCATCGGCACAGATACGCAGTATTTT
CASSETSIGTDTQYF
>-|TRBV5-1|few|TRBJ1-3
TGCGCCAGCAGCGTTCAGGGAATTGGAAACACCATATATTTT
CASSVQGIGNTIYF
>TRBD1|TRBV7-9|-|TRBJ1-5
TGTGCCAGCAGCTTAGGACAGGGATTTGGCAATCAGCCCCAGCATTTT
CASSLGQGFGNQPQHF
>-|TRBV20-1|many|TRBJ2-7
TGCAGTGCTAGCCCCAGGGGCACCGAGCAGTACTTC
CSASPRGTEQYF
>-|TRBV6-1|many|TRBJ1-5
TGTGCCAGCAGTGAAGGTTCGGGGCGCCGGGGGCCCCAGCATTTT
CASSEGSGRRGPQHF
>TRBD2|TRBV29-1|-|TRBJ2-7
TGCAGCGTCCGAAAGACTAGCGGGAGCTCCTACGAGCAGTACTTC
CSVRKTSGSSYEQYF
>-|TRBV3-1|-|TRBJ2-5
TGTGCCAGCAGCCGGTCACCGGGACAACAAGAGACCCAGTACTTC
CASSRSPGQQETQYF
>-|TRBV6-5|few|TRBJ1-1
TGTGCCAGCAGTTACTCTTTGGGGACTGAAGCTTTCTTT
CASSYSLGTEAFF
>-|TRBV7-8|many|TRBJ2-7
TGTGCCAGCAGCTCGGAGGGAACAGGGCCCTACGAGCAGTACTTC
CASSSEGTGPYEQYF
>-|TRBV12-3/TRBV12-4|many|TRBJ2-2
TGTGCCAGCAGGACTGGGAACACCGGGGAGCTGTTTTTT
CASRTGNTGELFF
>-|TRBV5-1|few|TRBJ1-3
TGCGCCAGCAGCTCCGACATTGGAAACACCATATATTTT
CASSSDIGNTIYF
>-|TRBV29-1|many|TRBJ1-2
TGCAGCGTTGGTGTCAGGGACTATGGCTACACCTTC
CSVGVRDYGYTF
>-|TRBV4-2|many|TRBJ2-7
TGTGCCAGCAGCCAATACCTAGACTACGGGAATTCCTACGAGCAGTACTTC
CASSQYLDYGNSYEQYF
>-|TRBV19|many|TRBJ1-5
TGTGCCAGTAGTCCTGGGACGCTAAGCAATCAGCCCCAGCATTTT
CASSPGTLSNQPQHF
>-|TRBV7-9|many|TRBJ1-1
TGTGCCAGCAGCCTAAAGGATACTGAAGCTTTCTTT
CASSLKDTEAFF
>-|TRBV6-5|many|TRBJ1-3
TGTGCCAGCAGTTACTCCCGGGCCCGCTCTGGAAACACCATATATTTT
CASSYSRARSGNTIYF
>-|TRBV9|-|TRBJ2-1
TGTGCCAGCAGCGTCCACCGGGACCGTTGGGGCGGTGAGCAGTTCTTC
CASSVHRDRWGGEQFF
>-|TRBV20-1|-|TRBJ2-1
TGCAGTGCTAGCGGGGCTTACATCAGGAATGAGCAGTTCTTC
CSASGAYIRNEQFF
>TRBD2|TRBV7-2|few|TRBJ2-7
TGTGCCAGCAGCTATAGCGGGCCCCGGAGCTCCTACGAGCAGTACTTC
CASSYSGPRSSYEQYF
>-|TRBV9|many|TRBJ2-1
TGTGCCAGCAGCGTAGCCTCTGATGAGCAGTTCTTC
CASSVASDEQFF
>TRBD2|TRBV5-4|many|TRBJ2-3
TGTGCCAGCAGCCCTAGCGGGGCGAGATCAGATACGCAGTATTTT
CASSPSGARSDTQYF
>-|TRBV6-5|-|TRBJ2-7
TGTGCCAGCAGTTACGCCGGTCACAGGGCCTACGAGCAGTACTTC
CASSYAGHRAYEQYF
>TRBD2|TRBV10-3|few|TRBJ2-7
TGTGCCATCAGTGAGTCCACCGGGACTACGTCCGAGCAGTACTTC
CAISESTGTTSEQYF
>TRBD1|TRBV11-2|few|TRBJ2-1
TGTGCCAGCAGTTTGGACAGGGCTAATGAGCAGTTCTTC
CASSLDRANEQFF
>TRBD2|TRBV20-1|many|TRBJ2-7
TGCAGTGCCAGCAAGGGGACTAGCGACGAGCAGTACTTC
CSASKGTSDEQYF
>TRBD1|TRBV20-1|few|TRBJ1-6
TGCAGTGCTAGATTGGGACAGAATTCACCCCTCCACTTT
CSARLGQNSPLHF